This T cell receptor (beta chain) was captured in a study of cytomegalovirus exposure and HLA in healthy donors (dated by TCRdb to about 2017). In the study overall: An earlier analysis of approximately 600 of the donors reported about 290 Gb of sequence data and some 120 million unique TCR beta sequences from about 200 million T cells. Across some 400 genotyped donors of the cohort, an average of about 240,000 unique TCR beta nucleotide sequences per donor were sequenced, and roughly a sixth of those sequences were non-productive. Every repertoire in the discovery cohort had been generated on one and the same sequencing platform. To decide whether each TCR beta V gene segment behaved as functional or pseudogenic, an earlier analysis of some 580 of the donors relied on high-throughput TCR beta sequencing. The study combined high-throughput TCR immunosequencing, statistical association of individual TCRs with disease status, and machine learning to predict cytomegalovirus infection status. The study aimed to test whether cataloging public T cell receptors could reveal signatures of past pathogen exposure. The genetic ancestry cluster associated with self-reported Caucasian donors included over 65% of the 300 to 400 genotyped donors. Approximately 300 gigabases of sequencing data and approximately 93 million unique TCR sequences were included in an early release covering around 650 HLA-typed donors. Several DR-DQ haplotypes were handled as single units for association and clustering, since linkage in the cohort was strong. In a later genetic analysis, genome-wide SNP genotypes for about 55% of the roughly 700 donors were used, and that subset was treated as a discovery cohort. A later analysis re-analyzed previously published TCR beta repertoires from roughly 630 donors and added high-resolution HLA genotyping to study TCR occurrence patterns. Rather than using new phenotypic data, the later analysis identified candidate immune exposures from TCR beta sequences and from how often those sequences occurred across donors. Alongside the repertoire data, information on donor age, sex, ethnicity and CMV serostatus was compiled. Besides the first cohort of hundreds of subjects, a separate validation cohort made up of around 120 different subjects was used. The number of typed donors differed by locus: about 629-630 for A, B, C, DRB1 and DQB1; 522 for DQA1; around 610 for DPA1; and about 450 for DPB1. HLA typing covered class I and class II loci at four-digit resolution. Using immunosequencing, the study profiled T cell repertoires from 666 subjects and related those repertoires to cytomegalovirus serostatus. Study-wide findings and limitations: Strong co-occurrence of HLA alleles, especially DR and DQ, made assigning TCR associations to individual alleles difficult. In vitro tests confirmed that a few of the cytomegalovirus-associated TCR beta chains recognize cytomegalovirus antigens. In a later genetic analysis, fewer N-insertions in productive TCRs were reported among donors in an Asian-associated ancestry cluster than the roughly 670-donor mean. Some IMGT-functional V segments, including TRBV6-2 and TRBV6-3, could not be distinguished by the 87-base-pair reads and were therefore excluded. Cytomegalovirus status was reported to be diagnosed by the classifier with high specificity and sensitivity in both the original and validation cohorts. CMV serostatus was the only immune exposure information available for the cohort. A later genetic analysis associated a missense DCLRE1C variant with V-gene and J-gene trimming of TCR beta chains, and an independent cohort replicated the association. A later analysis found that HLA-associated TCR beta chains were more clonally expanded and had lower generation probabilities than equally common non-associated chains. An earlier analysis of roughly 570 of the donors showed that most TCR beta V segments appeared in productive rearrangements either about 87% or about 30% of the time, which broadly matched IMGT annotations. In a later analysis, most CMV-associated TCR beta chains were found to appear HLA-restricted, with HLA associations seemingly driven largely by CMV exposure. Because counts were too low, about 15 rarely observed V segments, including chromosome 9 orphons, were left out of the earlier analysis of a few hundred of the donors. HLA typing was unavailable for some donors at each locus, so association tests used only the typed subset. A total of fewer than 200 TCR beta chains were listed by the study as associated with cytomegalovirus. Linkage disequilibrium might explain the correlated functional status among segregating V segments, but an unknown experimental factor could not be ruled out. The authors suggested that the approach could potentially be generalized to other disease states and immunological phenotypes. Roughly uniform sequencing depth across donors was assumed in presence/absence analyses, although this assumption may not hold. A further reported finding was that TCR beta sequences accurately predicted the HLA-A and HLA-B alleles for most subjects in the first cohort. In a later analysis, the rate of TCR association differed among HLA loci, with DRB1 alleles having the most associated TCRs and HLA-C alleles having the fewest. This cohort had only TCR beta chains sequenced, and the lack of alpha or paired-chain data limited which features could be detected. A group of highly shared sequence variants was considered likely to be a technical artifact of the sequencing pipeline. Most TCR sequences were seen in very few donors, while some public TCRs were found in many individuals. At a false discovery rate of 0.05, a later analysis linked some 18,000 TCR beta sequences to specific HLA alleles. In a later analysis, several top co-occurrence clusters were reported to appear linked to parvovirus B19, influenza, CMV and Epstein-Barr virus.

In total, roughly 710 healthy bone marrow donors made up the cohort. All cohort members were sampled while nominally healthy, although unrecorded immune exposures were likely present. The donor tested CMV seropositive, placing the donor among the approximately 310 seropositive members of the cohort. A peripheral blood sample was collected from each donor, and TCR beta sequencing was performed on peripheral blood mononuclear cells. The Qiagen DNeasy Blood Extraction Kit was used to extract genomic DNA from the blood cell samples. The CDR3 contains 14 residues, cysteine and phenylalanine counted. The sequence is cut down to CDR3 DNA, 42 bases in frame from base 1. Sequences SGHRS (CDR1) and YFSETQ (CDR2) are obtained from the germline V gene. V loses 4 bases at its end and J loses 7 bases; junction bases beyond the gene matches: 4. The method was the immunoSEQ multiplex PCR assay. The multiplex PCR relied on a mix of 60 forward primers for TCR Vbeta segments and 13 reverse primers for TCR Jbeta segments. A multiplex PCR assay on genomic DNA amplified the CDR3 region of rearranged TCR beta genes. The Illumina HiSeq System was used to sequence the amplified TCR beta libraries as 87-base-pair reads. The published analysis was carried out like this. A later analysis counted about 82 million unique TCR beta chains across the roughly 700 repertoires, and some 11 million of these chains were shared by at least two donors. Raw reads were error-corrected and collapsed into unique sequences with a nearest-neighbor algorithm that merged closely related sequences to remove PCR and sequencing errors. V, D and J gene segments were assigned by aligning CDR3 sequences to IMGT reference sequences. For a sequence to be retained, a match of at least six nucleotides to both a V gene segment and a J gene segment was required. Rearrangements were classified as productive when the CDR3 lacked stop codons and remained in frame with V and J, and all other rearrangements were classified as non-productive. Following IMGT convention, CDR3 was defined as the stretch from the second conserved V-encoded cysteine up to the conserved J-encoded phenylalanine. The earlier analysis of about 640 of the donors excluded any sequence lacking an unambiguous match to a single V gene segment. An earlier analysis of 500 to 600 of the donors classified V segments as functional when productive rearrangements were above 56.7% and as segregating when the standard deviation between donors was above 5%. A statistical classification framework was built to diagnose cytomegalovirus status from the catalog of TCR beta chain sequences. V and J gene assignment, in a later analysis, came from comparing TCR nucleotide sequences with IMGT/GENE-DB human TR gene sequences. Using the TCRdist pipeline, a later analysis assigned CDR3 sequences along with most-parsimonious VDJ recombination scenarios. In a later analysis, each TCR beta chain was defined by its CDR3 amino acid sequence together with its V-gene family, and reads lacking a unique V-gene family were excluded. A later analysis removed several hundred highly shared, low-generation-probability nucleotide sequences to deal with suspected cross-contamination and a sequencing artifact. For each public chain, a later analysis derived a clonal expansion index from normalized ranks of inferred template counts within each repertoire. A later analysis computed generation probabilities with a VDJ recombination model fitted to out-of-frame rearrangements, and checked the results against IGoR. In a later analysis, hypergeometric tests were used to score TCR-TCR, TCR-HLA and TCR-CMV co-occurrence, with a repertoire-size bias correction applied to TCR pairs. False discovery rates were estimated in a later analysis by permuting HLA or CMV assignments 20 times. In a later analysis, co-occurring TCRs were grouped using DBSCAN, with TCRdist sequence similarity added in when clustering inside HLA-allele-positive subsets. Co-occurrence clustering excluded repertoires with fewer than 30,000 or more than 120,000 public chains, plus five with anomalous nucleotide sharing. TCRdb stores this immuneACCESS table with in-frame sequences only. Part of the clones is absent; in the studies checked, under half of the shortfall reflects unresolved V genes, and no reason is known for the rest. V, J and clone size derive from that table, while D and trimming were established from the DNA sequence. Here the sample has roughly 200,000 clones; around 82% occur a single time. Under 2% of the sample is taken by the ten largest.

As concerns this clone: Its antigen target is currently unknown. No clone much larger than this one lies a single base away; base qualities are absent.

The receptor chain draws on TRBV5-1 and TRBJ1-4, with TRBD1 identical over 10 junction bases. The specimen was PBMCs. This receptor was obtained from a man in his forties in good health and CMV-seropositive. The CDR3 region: CASSAGTGAEKLFF. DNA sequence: TGCGCCAGCAGCGCAGGGACAGGGGCTGAAAAACTGTTTTTT.